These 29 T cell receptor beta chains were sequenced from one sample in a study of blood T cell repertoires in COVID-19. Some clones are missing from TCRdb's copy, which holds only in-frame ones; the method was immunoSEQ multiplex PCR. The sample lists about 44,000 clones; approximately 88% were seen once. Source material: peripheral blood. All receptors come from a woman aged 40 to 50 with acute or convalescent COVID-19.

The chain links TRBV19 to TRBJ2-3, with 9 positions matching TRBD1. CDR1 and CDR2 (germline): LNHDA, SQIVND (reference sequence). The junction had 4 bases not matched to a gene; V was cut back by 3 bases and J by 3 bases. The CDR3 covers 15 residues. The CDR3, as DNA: TGTGCCAGTAGTATCCAAGGGACAGGGACAGATACGCAGTATTTT. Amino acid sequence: CASSIQGTGTDTQYF.

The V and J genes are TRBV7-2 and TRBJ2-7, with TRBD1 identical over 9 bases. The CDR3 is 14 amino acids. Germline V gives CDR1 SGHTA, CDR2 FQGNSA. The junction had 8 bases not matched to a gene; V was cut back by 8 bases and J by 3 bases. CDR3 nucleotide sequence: TGTGCCAGCGCTCAGGACAGGGGATACTACGAGCAGTACTTC. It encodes CASAQDRGYYEQYF. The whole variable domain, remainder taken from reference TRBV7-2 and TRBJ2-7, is GAGVSQSPSNKVTEKGKDVELRCDPISGHTALYWYRQSLGQGLEFLIYFQGNSAPDKSGLPSDRFSAERTGGSVSTLTIQRTQQEDSAVYLCASAQDRGYYEQYFGPGTRLTVT.

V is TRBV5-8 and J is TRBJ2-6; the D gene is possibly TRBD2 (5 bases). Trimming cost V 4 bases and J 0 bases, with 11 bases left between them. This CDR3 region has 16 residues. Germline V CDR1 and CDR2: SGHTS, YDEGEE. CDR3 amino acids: CASSRGKVSGANVLTF. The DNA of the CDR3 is TGTGCCAGCAGCCGGGGTAAGGTCTCTGGGGCCAACGTCCTGACTTTC.

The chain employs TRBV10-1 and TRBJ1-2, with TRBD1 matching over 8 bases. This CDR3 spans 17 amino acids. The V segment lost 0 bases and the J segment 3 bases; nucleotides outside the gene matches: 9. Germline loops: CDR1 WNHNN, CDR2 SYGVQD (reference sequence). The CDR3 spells CASSESRTGLSHYGYTF. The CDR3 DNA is TGCGCCAGCAGTGAGTCACGGACAGGGTTATCCCACTATGGCTACACCTTC.

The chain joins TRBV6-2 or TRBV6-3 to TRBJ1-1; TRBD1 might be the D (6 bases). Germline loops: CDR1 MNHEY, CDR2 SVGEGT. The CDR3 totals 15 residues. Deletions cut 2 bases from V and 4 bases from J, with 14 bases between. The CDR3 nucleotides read TGTGCCAGCAGTTACCGAGGGGGGGTTGGCACTGAAGCTTTCTTT. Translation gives CASSYRGGVGTEAFF.

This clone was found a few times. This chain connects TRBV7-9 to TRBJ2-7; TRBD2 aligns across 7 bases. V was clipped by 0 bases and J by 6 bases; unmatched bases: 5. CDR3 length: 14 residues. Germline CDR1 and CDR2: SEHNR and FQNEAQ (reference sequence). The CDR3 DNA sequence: TGTGCCAGCAGCTTAGCGGCGGGAGTCGGCGAGCAGTACTTC. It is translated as CASSLAAGVGEQYF.

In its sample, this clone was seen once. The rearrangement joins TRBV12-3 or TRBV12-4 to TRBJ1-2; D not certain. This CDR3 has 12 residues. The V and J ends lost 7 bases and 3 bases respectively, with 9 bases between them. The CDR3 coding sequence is TGTGCCAGCACCTTCCTCGACTATGGCTACACCTTC. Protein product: CASTFLDYGYTF.

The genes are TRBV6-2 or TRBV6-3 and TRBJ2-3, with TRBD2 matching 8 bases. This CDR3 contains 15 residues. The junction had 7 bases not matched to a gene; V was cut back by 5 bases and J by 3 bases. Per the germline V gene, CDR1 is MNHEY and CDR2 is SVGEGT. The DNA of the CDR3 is TGTGCCAGCAGTGAGACCGGGGGGGCGACAGATACGCAGTATTTT. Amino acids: CASSETGGATDTQYF.

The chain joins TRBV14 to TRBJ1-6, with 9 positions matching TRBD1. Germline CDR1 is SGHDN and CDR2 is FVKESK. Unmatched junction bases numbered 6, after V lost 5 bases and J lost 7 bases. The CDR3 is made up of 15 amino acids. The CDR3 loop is CASSISGTGNSPLHF. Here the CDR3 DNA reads TGTGCCAGCAGCATATCCGGGACAGGGAATTCACCCCTCCACTTT. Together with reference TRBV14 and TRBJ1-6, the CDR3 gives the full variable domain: EAGVTQFPSHSVIEKGQTVTLRCDPISGHDNLYWYRRVMGKEIKFLLHFVKESKQDESGMPNNRFLAERTGGTYSTLKVQPAELEDSGVYFCASSISGTGNSPLHFGNGTRLTVT.

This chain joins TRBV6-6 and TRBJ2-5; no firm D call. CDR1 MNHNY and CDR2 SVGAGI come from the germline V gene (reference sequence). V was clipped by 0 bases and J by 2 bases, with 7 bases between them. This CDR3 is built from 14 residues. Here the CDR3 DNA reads TGTGCCAGCAGTTACTCGAACAAGCAAGAGACCCAGTACTTC. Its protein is CASSYSNKQETQYF.

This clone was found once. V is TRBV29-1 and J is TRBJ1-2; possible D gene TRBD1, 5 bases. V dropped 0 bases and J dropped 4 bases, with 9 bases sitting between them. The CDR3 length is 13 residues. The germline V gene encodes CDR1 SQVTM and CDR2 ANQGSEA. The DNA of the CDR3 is TGCAGCGTTGAAGATCACAGGCCCTATGGCTACACCTTC. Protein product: CSVEDHRPYGYTF.

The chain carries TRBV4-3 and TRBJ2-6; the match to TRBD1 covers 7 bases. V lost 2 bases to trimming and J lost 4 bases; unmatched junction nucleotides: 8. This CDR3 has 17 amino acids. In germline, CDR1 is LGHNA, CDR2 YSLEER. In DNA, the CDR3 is TGCGCCAGCAGCCAAAACCCGACAGGGACCGGGGCCAACGTCCTGACTTTC. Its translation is CASSQNPTGTGANVLTF.

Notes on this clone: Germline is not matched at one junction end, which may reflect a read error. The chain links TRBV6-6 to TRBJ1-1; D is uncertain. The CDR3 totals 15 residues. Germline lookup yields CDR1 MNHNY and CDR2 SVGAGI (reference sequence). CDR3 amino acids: CATSFPPGMNTEAFF. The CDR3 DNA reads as TGTGCCACCAGTTTCCCTCCGGGGATGAACACTGAAGCTTTCTTT.

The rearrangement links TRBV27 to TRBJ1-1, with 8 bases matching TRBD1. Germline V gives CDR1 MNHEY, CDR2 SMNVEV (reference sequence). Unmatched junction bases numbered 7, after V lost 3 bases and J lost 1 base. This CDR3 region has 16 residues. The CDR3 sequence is CASSFQTGATNTEAFF. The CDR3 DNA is TGTGCCAGCAGTTTCCAGACAGGGGCGACGAACACTGAAGCTTTCTTT.

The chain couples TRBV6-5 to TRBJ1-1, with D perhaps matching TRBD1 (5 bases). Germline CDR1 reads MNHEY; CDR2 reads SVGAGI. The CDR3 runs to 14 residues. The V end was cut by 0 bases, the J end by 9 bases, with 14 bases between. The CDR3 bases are TGTGCCAGCAGTTACTCTGGGATAGGGGATCAAGCTTTCTTT. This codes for CASSYSGIGDQAFF.

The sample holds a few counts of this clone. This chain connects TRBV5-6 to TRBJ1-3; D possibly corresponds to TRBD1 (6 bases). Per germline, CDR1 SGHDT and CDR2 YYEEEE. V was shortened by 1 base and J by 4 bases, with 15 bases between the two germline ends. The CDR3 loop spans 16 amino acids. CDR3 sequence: CASSLRGRGSGNTIYF. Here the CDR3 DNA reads TGTGCCAGCAGCTTGCGGGGCAGGGGAAGCGGAAACACCATATATTTT.

The CDR3 loop reads CASSQTGQGTTDTQYF. The CDR3 DNA is TGCGCCAGCAGCCAAACGGGACAGGGGACCACAGATACGCAGTATTTT. This chain joins TRBV4-1 and TRBJ2-3, with 10 bases aligning to TRBD1. Germline CDR1 reads MGHRA; CDR2 reads YSYEKL. This CDR3 has 16 residues. After removal of 2 bases from V and 2 bases from J, the junction contained 4 bases not matched to a gene.

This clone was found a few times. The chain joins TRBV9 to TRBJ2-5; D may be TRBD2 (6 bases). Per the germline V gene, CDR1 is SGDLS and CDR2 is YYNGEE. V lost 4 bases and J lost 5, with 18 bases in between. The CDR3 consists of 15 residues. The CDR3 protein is CASSSGRGGMETQYF. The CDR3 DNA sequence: TGTGCCAGCAGCTCAGGGCGGGGCGGGATGGAGACCCAGTACTTC.

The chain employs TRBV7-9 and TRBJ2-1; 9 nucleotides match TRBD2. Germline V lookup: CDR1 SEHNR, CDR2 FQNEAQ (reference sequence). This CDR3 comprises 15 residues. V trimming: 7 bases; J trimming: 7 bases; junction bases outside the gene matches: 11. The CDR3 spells CASIDLAGKANEQFF. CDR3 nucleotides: TGTGCCAGCATCGATCTAGCGGGGAAGGCGAATGAGCAGTTCTTC.

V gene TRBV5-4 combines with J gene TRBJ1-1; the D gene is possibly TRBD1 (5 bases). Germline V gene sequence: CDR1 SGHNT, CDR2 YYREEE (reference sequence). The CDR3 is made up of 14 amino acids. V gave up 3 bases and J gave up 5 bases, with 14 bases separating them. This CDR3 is CASSSGGKWTEAFF. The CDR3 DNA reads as TGTGCCAGCAGCTCTGGGGGGAAGTGGACTGAAGCTTTCTTT.

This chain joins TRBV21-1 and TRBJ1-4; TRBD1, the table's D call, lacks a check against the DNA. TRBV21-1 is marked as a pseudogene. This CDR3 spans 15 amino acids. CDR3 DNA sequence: TGTGCCAGCAGCAATCGGGACAGCTTTAATGAAAAACTGTTTTTT. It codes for CASSNRDSFNEKLFF.

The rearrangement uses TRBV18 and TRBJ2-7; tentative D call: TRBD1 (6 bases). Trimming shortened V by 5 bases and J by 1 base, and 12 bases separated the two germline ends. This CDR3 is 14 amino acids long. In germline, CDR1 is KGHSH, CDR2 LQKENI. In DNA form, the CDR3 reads TGTGCCAGCTCATCTGGACAGCCGTCCTACGAGCAGTACTTC. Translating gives CASSSGQPSYEQYF.

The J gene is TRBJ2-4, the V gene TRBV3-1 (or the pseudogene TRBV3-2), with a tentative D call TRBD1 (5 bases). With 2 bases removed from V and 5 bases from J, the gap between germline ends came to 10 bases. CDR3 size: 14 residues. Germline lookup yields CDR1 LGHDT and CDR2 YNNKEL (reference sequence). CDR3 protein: CASSQRQGENIQYF. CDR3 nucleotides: TGTGCCAGCAGCCAACGGCAGGGTGAAAACATTCAGTACTTC.

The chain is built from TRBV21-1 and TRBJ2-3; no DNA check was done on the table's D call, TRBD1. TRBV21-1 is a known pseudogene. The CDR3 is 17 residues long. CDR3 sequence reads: CASSQRQGAQGTDTQYF. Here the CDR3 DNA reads TGTGCCAGCAGCCAGAGGCAGGGGGCGCAGGGCACAGATACGCAGTATTTT.

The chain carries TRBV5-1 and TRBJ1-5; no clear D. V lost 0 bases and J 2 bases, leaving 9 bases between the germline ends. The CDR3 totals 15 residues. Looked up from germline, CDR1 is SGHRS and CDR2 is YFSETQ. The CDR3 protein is CASSLGEGGNQPQHF. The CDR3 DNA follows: TGCGCCAGCAGCTTGGGGGAGGGAGGCAATCAGCCCCAGCATTTT.

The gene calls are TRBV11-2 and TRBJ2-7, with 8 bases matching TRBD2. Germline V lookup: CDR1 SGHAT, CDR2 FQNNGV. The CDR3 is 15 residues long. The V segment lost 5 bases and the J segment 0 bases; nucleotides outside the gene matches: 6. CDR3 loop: CASSVTSGDSYEQYF. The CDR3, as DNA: TGTGCCAGCAGCGTTACTAGCGGAGACTCCTACGAGCAGTACTTC.

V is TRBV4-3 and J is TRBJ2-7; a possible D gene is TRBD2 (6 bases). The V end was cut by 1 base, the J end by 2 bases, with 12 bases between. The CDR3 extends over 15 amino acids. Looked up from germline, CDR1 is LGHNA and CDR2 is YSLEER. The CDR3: CASSQGGGATYEQYF. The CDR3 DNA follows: TGCGCCAGCAGCCAAGGAGGAGGGGCCACCTACGAGCAGTACTTC.

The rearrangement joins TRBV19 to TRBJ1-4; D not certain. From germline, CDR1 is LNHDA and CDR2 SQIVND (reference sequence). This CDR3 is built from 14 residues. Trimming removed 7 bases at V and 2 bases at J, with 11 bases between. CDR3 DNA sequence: TGTGCCAGTATGATTAGAGGGACTAATGAAAAACTGTTTTTT. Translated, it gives CASMIRGTNEKLFF.

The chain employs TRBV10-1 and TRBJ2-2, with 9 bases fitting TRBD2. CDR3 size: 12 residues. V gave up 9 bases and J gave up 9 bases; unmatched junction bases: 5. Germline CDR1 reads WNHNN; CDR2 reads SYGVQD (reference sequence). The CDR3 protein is CARSSSGRELFF. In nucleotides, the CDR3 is TGCGCCAGGTCATCTAGCGGGAGGGAGCTGTTTTTT.